This TCR beta chain was identified in a study of cytomegalovirus exposure and HLA in healthy donors. Study overall: Among over 300 genotyped donors, around 80% fell in the Caucasian-associated ancestry cluster.

Study-wide points: A highly shared variant cluster was judged a likely technical artifact. In vitro, a few CMV-associated chains proved specific for CMV antigens.

The ends lost 2 bases at V and 10 bases at J; junction bases unmatched: 14. The germline V gene encodes CDR1 PRHDT and CDR2 FYEKMQ (reference sequence). This CDR3 has 18 residues. Researchers ran the PCR with 60 Vbeta and 13 Jbeta primers. Using immunoSEQ multiplex PCR, the repertoire was profiled, and TCRdb retains in-frame clones only, with some absent. The sample lists about 130,000 clones; around 81% were seen once. Worth noting for this clone: Antigen unknown.

The TCR originated in a female donor in good health and CMV-seronegative. The chain combines TRBV13 with TRBJ1-6; 10 bases are a match to TRBD1. Input material: PBMCs. This chain's CDR3 is CASSLRPGWTGGRSPLHF. In DNA form, the CDR3 reads TGTGCCAGCAGCTTAAGGCCGGGCTGGACAGGGGGTCGGTCACCCCTCCACTTT.